This note documents a single TCR beta chain sequence. Its antigen is currently unknown. This CDR3 has 15 amino acids. Germline values: CDR1 MNHEY, CDR2 SMNVEV (reference sequence). The junction had 7 bases not matched to a gene; V was cut back by 8 bases and J by 4 bases. The sample belongs to a study of T-cell memory formation after mild COVID-19. Turning to the study itself: Across donors, TCR clusters were largely donor specific. The study, taken as a whole, reports: CD4+ clones that contracted lay mainly in CM and EM; CD8+ ones lay in EMRA. Pre-infection memory showed some responding clones, and this suggested that cross-reactive memory joined.

TCRdb reprocessed the 5' RACE reads with MiXCR, giving one entry per CDR3 protein. Among roughly 300,000 distinct CDR3 sequences listed, 15% to 20% were seen once. Sequencing was done on a sample of PBMCs or a T cell subset sorted from them (not recorded which). The clonotype originates from a man younger than 30 who had mild COVID-19 (a few samples of this study predate the infection). Cell type and time point are not known. The rearrangement uses TRBV27 and TRBJ2-2; the match to TRBD1 covers 10 bases. The DNA for the CDR3 is TGTGCCAGCGCGAAAGACAGGGGGCTCACCGGGGAGCTGTTTTTT. Protein sequence: CASAKDRGLTGELFF.